This passage covers 4 T cell receptor beta chains from one sample sequenced in a study of blood T cell repertoires in COVID-19. Method: immunoSEQ multiplex PCR; TCRdb's copy keeps in-frame clones and lacks some. Altogether fewer than 300,000 clones are present, roughly 90% being singletons, with the ten largest covering about 2%. Sample: peripheral blood. The receptors stem from a woman aged 30 to 39 with COVID-19, enrolled during active disease.

The chain joins TRBV5-8 to TRBJ2-1; 8 bases align to TRBD2. V shed 3 bases, J shed 1 base, and the junction held 9 bases outside the gene matches. This CDR3 is built from 17 residues. Germline values: CDR1 SGHTS, CDR2 YDEGEE. CDR3 DNA sequence: TGTGCCAGCAGCTGGTCGCGACTAGCGCGGTCCTACAATGAGCAGTTCTTC. Translated, it gives CASSWSRLARSYNEQFF.

The rearrangement uses TRBV11-2 and TRBJ2-3; 10 positions match TRBD1. V lost 6 bases, J lost 5 bases, and 5 bases stayed unmatched. Germline CDR1 reads SGHAT; CDR2 reads FQNNGV. This CDR3 has 14 amino acids. The CDR3 bases are TGTGCCAGCAGTCAGACAGGGGGCGGAGATACGCAGTATTTT. It encodes CASSQTGGGDTQYF.

This chain links TRBV28 with TRBJ2-2; TRBD1 aligns across 7 bases. This CDR3 spans 14 amino acids. Germline CDR1 MDHEN, CDR2 SYDVKM. Trimming at V came to 9 bases and at J to 6 bases, leaving 10 bases not matched to a gene. CDR3 DNA sequence: TGTGCCAGTCGCGAGACAGGGTACCCCGGGGAGCTGTTTTTT. Its protein product is CASRETGYPGELFF.

The chain carries TRBV6-5 and TRBJ2-1; a weak D match, TRBD2 (6 bases). V dropped 7 bases and J dropped 2 bases, with 9 bases sitting between them. This CDR3 is 13 amino acids long. CDR1 MNHEY and CDR2 SVGAGI come from the germline V gene. CDR3 in amino acids: CASTEGAYNEQFF. CDR3 DNA: TGTGCCAGCACGGAGGGAGCCTACAATGAGCAGTTCTTC.